This TCR beta chain was documented in a study of cytomegalovirus exposure and HLA in healthy donors. Whole-study findings and limits: Associated with cytomegalovirus, according to the listing, were 150 to 200 TCR beta chains.

With respect to this clone: Its specificity is not known.

Trimming cost V 2 bases and J 2 bases, with 3 bases left between them. The CDR3 is made up of 12 amino acids. Germline V lookup: CDR1 SGHAT, CDR2 FQNNGV. TCRdb keeps only in-frame clones here, not all; method: immunoSEQ multiplex PCR. The sample yields under 100,000 clones, roughly 97% seen once. The sequence derives from a man aged 18 to 30 in good health and CMV-seronegative. The chain is built from TRBV11-2 and TRBJ2-5; D not resolved. Specimen: PBMCs. This chain's CDR3 is CASSLQQETQYF. The CDR3 region has the DNA TGTGCCAGCAGCTTACAGCAAGAGACCCAGTACTTC.